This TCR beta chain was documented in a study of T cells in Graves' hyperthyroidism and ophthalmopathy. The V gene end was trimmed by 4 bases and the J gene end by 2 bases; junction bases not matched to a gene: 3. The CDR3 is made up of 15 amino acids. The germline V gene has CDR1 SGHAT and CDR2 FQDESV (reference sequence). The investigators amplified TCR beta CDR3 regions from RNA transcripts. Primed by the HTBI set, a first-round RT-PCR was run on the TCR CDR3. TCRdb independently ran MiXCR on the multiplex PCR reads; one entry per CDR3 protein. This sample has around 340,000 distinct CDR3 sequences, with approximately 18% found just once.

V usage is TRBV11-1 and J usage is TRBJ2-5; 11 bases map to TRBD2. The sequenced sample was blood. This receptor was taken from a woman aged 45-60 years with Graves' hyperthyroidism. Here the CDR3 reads CASSSSGGQQETQYF. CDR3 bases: TGTGCCAGCAGCTCTAGCGGGGGGCAGCAAGAGACCCAGTACTTC.